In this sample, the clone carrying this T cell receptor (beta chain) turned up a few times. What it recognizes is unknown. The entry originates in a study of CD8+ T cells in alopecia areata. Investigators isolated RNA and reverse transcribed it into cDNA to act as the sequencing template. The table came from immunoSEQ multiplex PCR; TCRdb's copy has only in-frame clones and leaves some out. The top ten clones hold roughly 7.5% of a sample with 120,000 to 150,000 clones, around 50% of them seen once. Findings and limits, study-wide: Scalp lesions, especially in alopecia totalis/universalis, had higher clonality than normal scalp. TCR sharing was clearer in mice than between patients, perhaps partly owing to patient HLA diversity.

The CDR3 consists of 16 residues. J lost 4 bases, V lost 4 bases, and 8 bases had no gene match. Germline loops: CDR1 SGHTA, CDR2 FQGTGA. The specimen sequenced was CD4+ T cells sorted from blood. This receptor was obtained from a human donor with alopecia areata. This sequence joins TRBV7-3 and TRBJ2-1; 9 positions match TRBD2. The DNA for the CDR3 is TGTGCCAGCAGCTCCCAATCCAGCGGGAGGTACAATGAGCAGTTCTTC. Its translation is CASSSQSSGRYNEQFF.